A single T cell receptor (beta chain) is shown here with its context. Trimming shortened V by 6 bases and J by 4 bases, and 22 bases separated the two germline ends. The V gene's germline CDR1 is LNHDA and CDR2 SQIVND (reference sequence). CDR3 length: 17 amino acids. Sequencing used immunoSEQ multiplex PCR; TCRdb keeps in-frame clones, though not all of them. The sample consists of some 220,000 clones, approximately 85% of them appearing once. This sample was included in a study of blood T cell repertoires in COVID-19. Study as a whole: T cells, B-cell-depleted T cells, or PBMCs supplied cDNA or gDNA.

Enrolled during active infection, Seattle patients were then followed longitudinally. The sample was peripheral blood. The V call is TRBV19, the J call TRBJ1-3, with D possibly TRBD1 on 5 matching bases. The origin of this receptor is a woman between 70 and 85 years old with COVID-19, enrolled during active disease. CDR3 sequence: CASSPGTGERLGNTIYF. CDR3 bases: TGTGCCAGTAGCCCCGGGACGGGGGAACGGTTAGGAAACACCATATATTTT.